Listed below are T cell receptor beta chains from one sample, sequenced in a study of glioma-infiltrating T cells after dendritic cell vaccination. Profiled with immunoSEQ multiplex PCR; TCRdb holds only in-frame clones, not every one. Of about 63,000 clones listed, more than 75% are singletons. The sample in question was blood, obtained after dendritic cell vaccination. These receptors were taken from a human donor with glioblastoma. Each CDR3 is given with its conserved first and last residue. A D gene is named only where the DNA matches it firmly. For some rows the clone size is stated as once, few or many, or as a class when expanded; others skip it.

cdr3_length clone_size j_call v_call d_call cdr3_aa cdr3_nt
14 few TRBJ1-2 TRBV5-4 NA CASSGSFPNYGYTF TGTGCCAGCAGTGGTAGCTTCCCTAACTATGGCTACACCTTC
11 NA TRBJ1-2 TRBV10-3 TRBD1 CATLGQGALTF TGTGCCACCCTAGGACAGGGGGCGCTTACCTTC
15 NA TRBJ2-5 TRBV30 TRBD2 CAWNGGGGAGETQYF TGTGCCTGGAATGGTGGCGGGGGGGCCGGGGAGACCCAGTACTTC
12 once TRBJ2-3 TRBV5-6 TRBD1 CASSTGTGTQYF TGTGCCAGCAGCACCGGGACAGGGACGCAGTATTTT
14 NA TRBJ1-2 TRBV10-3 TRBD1 CAITPTGTNYGYTF TGTGCCATCACCCCGACAGGGACAAACTATGGCTACACCTTC
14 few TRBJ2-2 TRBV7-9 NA CAAAGSGGTGELFF TGTGCCGCAGCCGGGTCAGGAGGGACCGGGGAGCTGTTTTTT
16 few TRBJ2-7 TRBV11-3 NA CASSSAPDSYSYEQYF TGTGCCAGCAGCTCGGCCCCGGACAGCTACTCCTACGAGCAGTACTTC
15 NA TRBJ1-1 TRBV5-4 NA CASSLVLAADTEAFF TGTGCCAGCAGCTTGGTACTTGCGGCGGACACTGAAGCTTTCTTT
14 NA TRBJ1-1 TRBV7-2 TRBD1 CASSWTGPNTEAFF TGTGCCAGCAGCTGGACAGGTCCCAACACTGAAGCTTTCTTT
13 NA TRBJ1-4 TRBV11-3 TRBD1 CASSPRQGRKLFF TGTGCCAGCAGCCCTAGACAGGGTCGAAAACTGTTTTTT
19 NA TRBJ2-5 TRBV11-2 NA CASSLKVRGRGPRGETQYF TGTGCCAGCAGCTTAAAGGTTCGGGGCAGGGGTCCCCGGGGAGAGACCCAGTACTTC
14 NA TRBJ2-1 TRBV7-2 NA CASSFSDSYNEQFF TGTGCCAGCAGCTTTAGCGATTCCTACAATGAGCAGTTCTTC
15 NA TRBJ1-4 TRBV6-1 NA CASTLDLTGREKLFF TGTGCCAGCACCCTCGACTTGACAGGAAGAGAAAAACTGTTTTTT
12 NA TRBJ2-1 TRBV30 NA CAWSDSSDEQFF TGTGCCTGGAGCGATTCTAGCGATGAGCAGTTCTTC
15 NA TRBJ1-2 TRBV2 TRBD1 CASVRDRGPNYGYTF TGTGCCAGCGTCAGGGACAGGGGCCCTAACTATGGCTACACCTTC
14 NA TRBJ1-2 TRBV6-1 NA CASGGRAGVGGYTF TGTGCCAGCGGCGGGCGAGCAGGGGTCGGTGGCTACACCTTC
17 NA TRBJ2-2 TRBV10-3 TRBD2 CAISERGLAGDTGELFF TGTGCCATCAGTGAAAGGGGACTAGCGGGGGACACCGGGGAGCTGTTTTTT
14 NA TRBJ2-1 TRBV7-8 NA CASSLARVDNEQFF TGTGCCAGCAGCTTAGCCAGGGTGGACAATGAGCAGTTCTTC
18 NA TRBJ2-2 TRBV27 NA CASSFSTRRGSLSRELFF TGTGCCAGCAGTTTCTCCACCCGCAGGGGCTCGCTAAGTCGGGAGCTGTTTTTT
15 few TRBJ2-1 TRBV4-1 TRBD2 CASSHRTSSRDEQFF TGCGCCAGCAGCCATAGGACTAGCAGCCGGGATGAGCAGTTCTTC
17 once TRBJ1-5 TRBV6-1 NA CASSEALGEYSNQPQHF TGTGCCAGCAGTGAAGCCCTGGGAGAGTATAGCAATCAGCCCCAGCATTTT
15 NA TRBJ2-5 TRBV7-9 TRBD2 CASSLVPGGLETQYF TGTGCCAGCAGCTTAGTACCGGGGGGGCTAGAGACCCAGTACTTC
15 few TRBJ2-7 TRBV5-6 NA CASSSIRQAAYEQYF TGTGCCAGCAGCTCCATCCGACAGGCGGCGTACGAGCAGTACTTC
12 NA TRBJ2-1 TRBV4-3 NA CASSSGRNEQFF TGCGCCAGCAGTTCAGGGAGGAATGAGCAGTTCTTC
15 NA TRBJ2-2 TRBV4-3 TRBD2 CASSGTSGGVGELFF TGCGCCAGCAGCGGGACTAGCGGGGGGGTCGGGGAGCTGTTTTTT
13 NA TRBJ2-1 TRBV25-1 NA CASSVSLYNEQFF TGTGCCAGCAGTGTGTCTCTCTACAATGAGCAGTTCTTC
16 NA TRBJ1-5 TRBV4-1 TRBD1 CASSQDDRGSGQPQHF TGCGCCAGCAGCCAAGATGACAGGGGCTCGGGTCAGCCCCAGCATTTT
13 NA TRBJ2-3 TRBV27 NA CASSLLAADTQYF TGTGCCAGCAGTCTCCTCGCTGCGGATACGCAGTATTTT
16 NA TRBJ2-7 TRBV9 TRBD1 CASSVEPGQGIYEQYF TGTGCCAGCAGCGTGGAACCGGGACAGGGGATCTACGAGCAGTACTTC
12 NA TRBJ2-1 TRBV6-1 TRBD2 CASSGPGGEQFF TGTGCCAGCAGCGGTCCGGGGGGTGAGCAGTTCTTC
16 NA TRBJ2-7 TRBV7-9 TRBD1 CASSLAGSDRGYEQYF TGTGCCAGCAGCTTAGCAGGTTCGGACAGGGGCTACGAGCAGTACTTC
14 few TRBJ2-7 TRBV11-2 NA CASSLSRGNYEQYF TGTGCCAGCAGCTTATCACGCGGAAACTACGAGCAGTACTTC
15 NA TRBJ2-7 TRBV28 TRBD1 CASSLSVRGLGEQYF TGTGCCAGCAGTTTATCGGTCAGGGGGCTCGGGGAGCAGTACTTC
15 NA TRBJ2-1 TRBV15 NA CATSSWGGRGNEQFF TGTGCCACCAGCAGTTGGGGGGGCCGCGGCAATGAGCAGTTCTTC
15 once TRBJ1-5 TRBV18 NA CASSDINSENQPQHF TGTGCCAGCTCGGACATTAACAGCGAAAATCAGCCCCAGCATTTT
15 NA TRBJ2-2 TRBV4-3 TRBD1 CASSQANRGTGELFF TGCGCCAGCAGCCAAGCGAACAGGGGCACCGGGGAGCTGTTTTTT